What follows is one T cell receptor beta chain and its context. Antigen unknown. This specimen comes from a study of T cell responses to AZD1222 COVID-19 vaccine. Study results and caveats: Just a handful of AZD1222 recipients tested seropositive at baseline. Donors, mostly white British, included more females; clonal diversity was possibly underestimated.

Some clones are missing from TCRdb's copy, which holds only in-frame ones; the method was immunoSEQ multiplex PCR. The table has more than 85,000 clones, about 88% seen once. The CDR3 is 14 residues long. Trimming took 4 bases from V and 4 from J, leaving 14 bases between them. The germline gives CDR1 SGDLS, CDR2 YYNGEE. The chain couples TRBV9 to TRBJ1-1, with a tentative D call TRBD1 (5 bases). This clonotype originated in an adult in good health. The material sequenced was peripheral blood, taken on day 0 of AZD1222 vaccination. For the CDR3, the DNA is TGTGCCAGCAGCCCCAACTGGGGGGGCACTGAAGCTTTCTTT. This gives the protein CASSPNWGGTEAFF.